Detailed here is one T cell receptor (beta chain). Its target is unknown. TCRdb reanalysed the 5' RACE reads using MiXCR and keeps one entry per CDR3 protein. The data hold approximately 600,000 distinct CDR3 sequences, with about 12% observed a single time. The CDR3 covers 17 residues. Germline V gene data show CDR1 as SGHTA and CDR2 as FQGNSA. Trimming at V came to 4 bases and at J to 7 bases, leaving 15 bases not matched to a gene. This record belongs to a study of T cells after yellow fever vaccination. Broader study findings: Re-detected after boosting: most primary clones, more than 95% of CD4 and about 89% of CD8. The CD4 compartment and the CD8 compartment contained a small share of clonotypes in common.

The chain is built from TRBV7-2 and TRBJ2-1; the match to TRBD2 covers 8 bases. Material: PBMCs, obtained on the day of the yellow fever booster vaccination. The source of this sequence is a man between 25 and 39 years old who received the YFV17D yellow fever vaccine. The CDR3: CASSSHSGTRRVNEQFF. In nucleotides, the CDR3 is TGTGCCAGCAGCTCCCATTCTGGGACTAGGAGAGTAAATGAGCAGTTCTTC.